Shown below are 8 T cell receptor beta chains from a single sample sequenced in a study of T cells after yellow fever vaccination (dated by TCRdb to the late 2010s). The protocol used for the library was 5' RACE. TCRdb shows the sequencer as Illumina HiSeq 2500. TCRdb ran its own pipeline on the public reads, namely fastp trimming at Q25 and MiXCR clone calling, and kept in-frame beta chains. CDR3 protein duplicates are merged, each entry listing the most common genes and DNA. This sample has about 60,000 distinct CDR3 sequences in its table, and more than 5.5% of those were observed once. Around 44% of the sample comes from the top ten. The sample's treatment or condition label is to be understood as: live attenuated yellow fever vaccine strain. The material sequenced was CD8+ T cells sorted from PBMCs, taken on the day of the first yellow fever vaccination. Receptor source: a man aged 18-30 years who received the YFV17D yellow fever vaccine.

This clonotype has only a few counts. The V gene is TRBV15, the J gene TRBJ2-1; the match to TRBD2 covers 7 bases. The CDR3 has 16 amino acids. V lost 5 bases to trimming and J lost 0 bases; unmatched junction nucleotides: 7. The germline CDR1 and CDR2 sequences are LNHNV and YYDKDF (reference sequence). The DNA of the CDR3 is TGTGCCACCAGCCTGGGACTATTAAGCTCCTACAATGAGCAGTTCTTC. Translating it yields CATSLGLLSSYNEQFF.

At least ten counts were recorded for this clonotype. This chain joins TRBV29-1 and TRBJ2-7; 12 positions match TRBD2. This CDR3 is 18 amino acids long. The trim removed 1 base at V and 4 bases at J, leaving 14 bases unmatched. The germline CDR1 and CDR2 sequences are SQVTM and ANQGSEA. For the CDR3, the DNA is TGCAGCGTTGAAGGGCGAACTAGCGGGGGGACCGAAGGGTACGAGCAGTACTTC. It yields the protein CSVEGRTSGGTEGYEQYF.

The chain links TRBV7-9 to TRBJ2-3, with D unresolved. This CDR3 spans 14 amino acids. Germline lookup yields CDR1 SEHNR and CDR2 FQNEAQ (reference sequence). Trimming left V 4 bases short and J 5 bases short, with 13 bases between. The DNA for the CDR3 is TGTGCCAGCAGCTCCCAGCACGTCAGAGATACGCAGTATTTT. Amino acid sequence: CASSSQHVRDTQYF.

This clonotype was detected only a few times. This chain links TRBV27 with TRBJ2-7; TRBD2 aligns across 8 bases. The germline V gene has CDR1 MNHEY and CDR2 SMNVEV (reference sequence). The CDR3 is 17 amino acids. Losses at the gene ends were 1 base for V and 3 bases for J; bases not matched to a gene: 11. CDR3 bases: TGTGCCAGCAGTTTATTGGGTAGCGGGGTAAATTTCTACGAGCAGTACTTC. This codes for CASSLLGSGVNFYEQYF.

This clonotype was found many times. The chain employs TRBV4-1 and TRBJ1-5; D possibly corresponds to TRBD1 (5 bases). The germline gives CDR1 MGHRA, CDR2 YSYEKL. Trimming left V 1 base short and J 7 bases short, with 11 bases between. The CDR3 covers 14 residues. CDR3 sequence reads: CASSQGGLGQPQHF. DNA of the CDR3: TGCGCCAGCAGCCAAGGGGGGTTGGGACAGCCCCAGCATTTT.

This clonotype was detected only a few times. The J gene is TRBJ2-1, the V gene TRBV4-1; D is perhaps TRBD1 (7 bases). Germline V CDR1 and CDR2: MGHRA, YSYEKL. The CDR3 covers 14 residues. V lost 5 bases and J 7 bases, leaving 15 bases between the germline ends. The CDR3 sequence: CASSKMEGANEQFF. CDR3 nucleotides: TGCGCCAGCAGCAAAATGGAGGGGGCTAATGAGCAGTTCTTC.

This clonotype was picked up a small number of times. The chain uses TRBV20-1 and TRBJ1-5; D is undetermined. CDR1 is DFQATT, CDR2 SNEGSKA, per germline (reference sequence). The ends were cut back, 4 bases at V and 2 bases at J, with 15 bases in the middle. The CDR3 runs to 15 residues. The CDR3: CSAIKSKRRNQPQHF. Here the CDR3 DNA reads TGCAGTGCTATTAAATCCAAAAGGCGCAATCAGCCCCAGCATTTT.

This clonotype was recorded a few times. This rearrangement joins TRBV27 to TRBJ1-3; D is uncertain. Per the germline V gene, CDR1 is MNHEY and CDR2 is SMNVEV (reference sequence). CDR3 length: 14 residues. V shed 4 bases and J shed 0 bases, with 7 bases lying between them. The CDR3 is CASSSWGSGNTIYF. CDR3 DNA: TGTGCCAGCAGTTCCTGGGGCTCTGGAAACACCATATATTTT.